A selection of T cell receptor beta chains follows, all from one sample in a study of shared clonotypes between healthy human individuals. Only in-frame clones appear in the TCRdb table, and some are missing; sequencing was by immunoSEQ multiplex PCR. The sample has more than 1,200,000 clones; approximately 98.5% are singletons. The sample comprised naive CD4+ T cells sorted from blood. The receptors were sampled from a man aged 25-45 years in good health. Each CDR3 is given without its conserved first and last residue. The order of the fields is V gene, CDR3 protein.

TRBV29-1	SVGGLGGELF
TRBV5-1	ASSSHKETQY
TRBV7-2	ASSLFRRAGEQY
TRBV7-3	ASSFRPGTDTQY
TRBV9	ASSTPGVNEKLF
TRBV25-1	ASSAGTTLYEQY
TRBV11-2	ASSARDYYNEQF
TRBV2	ASSSWTGIETQY
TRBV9	ASSVGFSVLSAETQY
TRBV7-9	ASSLGVAGTVRGAYEQY
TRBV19	ATKRVGGTDTQY
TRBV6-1	ASADRFNRNQPQH
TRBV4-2	ASSRGGDRGGQPQH
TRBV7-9	AIPSGRGEQY
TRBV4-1	ASSQDSGNYGYT
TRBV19	ASSVDSLNTEAF
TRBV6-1	ASRYRGTNEKLF
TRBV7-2	ASSLERLAHQY
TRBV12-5	ASGLVLGPGANVLT
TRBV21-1	ASSKGPRLEIYNEQF
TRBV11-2	ASSLDPRSEQY
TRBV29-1	SVPTPRGAF
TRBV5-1	ASSPPGLQEQY
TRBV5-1	ASNKGITGGTDTQY
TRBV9	ASSVAGQGYEQY
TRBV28	ASSFRRGSTDTQY
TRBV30	AWSFRDRDTGELF
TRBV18	ASSPPGDRGQPQH
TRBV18	ASSPLGPDTQY
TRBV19	ASRVVGYGYT
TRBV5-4	ASSAGPNTGELF
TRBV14	ASSQEGRVGTNTGELF
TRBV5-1	ASRYEGRTNNEQF
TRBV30	AWRAGGQGPYEQY
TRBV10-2	ASSENLNTGELF
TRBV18	ASSNSSGNTIY
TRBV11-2	ASSSPRQATAIEQY
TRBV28	ASSSPTTTDTQY
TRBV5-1	ASRDGNTIY
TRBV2	ASSEIGDYEKLF